A single sample gave rise to the 9 T cell receptor beta chains below, sequenced in a study of cytomegalovirus exposure and HLA in healthy donors (dated by TCRdb to about 2017). Libraries were built with the immunoSEQ multiplex PCR assay. For the multiplex PCR, a mixture combining 60 forward primers for TCR Vbeta segments and 13 reverse primers for TCR Jbeta segments was used. Not all clones reach the TCRdb copy of this immuneACCESS table, which keeps in-frame sequences only. Checked studies attribute under half of the gap to unresolved V genes and leave the rest unexplained. The sample has 100,000 or so clones on record, around two thirds of them singletons. 3.8% of the sample is taken by the ten largest. The sequenced sample consisted of PBMCs. These receptors were taken from a young man in good health and CMV-seropositive.

This clone was seen more than once but under ten times. V and J are TRBV30 and TRBJ2-7; maybe TRBD1 (6 bases). This CDR3 is built from 14 residues. Trimming cost V 0 bases and J 7 bases, with 16 bases left between them. Germline CDR1 reads GTSNPN; CDR2 reads SVGIG (reference sequence). CDR3 DNA: TGTGCCTGGAGTGTACGGAACAGGGTGAGGGAGCAGTACTTC. Translation gives CAWSVRNRVREQYF. Looking up the rest from reference TRBV30 and TRBJ2-7 gives the full variable domain: SQTIHQWPATLVQPVGSPLSLECTVEGTSNPNLYWYRQAAGRGLQLLFYSVGIGQISSEVPQNLSASRPQDRQFILSSKKLLLSDSGFYLCAWSVRNRVREQYFGPGTRLTVT.

The CDR3 here is CASCGERGASTDTQYF. The CDR3 nucleotides read TGTGCCAGCTGCGGAGAGCGGGGGGCCTCCACAGATACGCAGTATTTT. This chain connects TRBV2 to TRBJ2-3, with 9 bases aligning to TRBD2. The germline gives CDR1 SNHLY, CDR2 FYNNEI. The ends lost 8 bases at V and 2 bases at J; junction bases unmatched: 11. CDR3 length: 16 amino acids.

The J gene is TRBJ1-1, the V gene TRBV7-6, with 9 bases that match TRBD1. With V trimmed by 0 bases and J by 3 bases, 11 bases remained unmatched. Germline-derived CDR1 and CDR2 are SGHVS and FNYEAQ. CDR3 length: 18 residues. The DNA of the CDR3 is TGTGCCAGCAGCTTAGCGTATCCGGGACAGGGCCCATACACTGAAGCTTTCTTT. This codes for CASSLAYPGQGPYTEAFF.

This chain joins TRBV5-1 and TRBJ2-2, with D perhaps matching TRBD1 (5 bases). The CDR3 consists of 14 residues. The germline gives CDR1 SGHRS, CDR2 YFSETQ. Deletions cut 1 base from V and 1 base from J, with 5 bases between. In DNA form, the CDR3 reads TGCGCCAGCAGCTTGCAGGGGAACACCGGGGAGCTGTTTTTT. It codes for CASSLQGNTGELFF.

The chain is built from TRBV5-1 and TRBJ2-3; maybe TRBD1 (5 bases). The V and J ends lost 4 bases and 0 bases respectively, with 18 bases between them. The CDR3 has 17 residues. Germline V gene data show CDR1 as SGHRS and CDR2 as YFSETQ. The CDR3 loop is CASSGGAFDTSTDTQYF. CDR3 DNA: TGCGCCAGCAGCGGTGGGGCGTTTGACACTAGCACAGATACGCAGTATTTT.

The V call is TRBV19, the J call TRBJ2-7; 7 bases fit TRBD1. The CDR3 totals 15 residues. Trimming removed 3 bases from V and 2 bases from J; junction bases left unmatched: 7. Germline V gene lookup returns CDR1 LNHDA and CDR2 SQIVND (reference sequence). The CDR3 region has the DNA TGTGCCAGTAGTATGTCGGCAGGGGGAACCTACGAGCAGTACTTC. It translates to CASSMSAGGTYEQYF. The entire variable domain, with the rest obtained from reference TRBV19 and TRBJ2-7, is as follows: DGGITQSPKYLFRKEGQNVTLSCEQNLNHDAMYWYRQDPGQGLRLIYYSQIVNDFQKGDIAEGYSVSREKKESFPLTVTSAQKNPTAFYLCASSMSAGGTYEQYFGPGTRLTVT.

J is TRBJ2-3 and V is TRBV7-9, with a weak D call TRBD1 (5 bases). CDR1 SEHNR and CDR2 FQNEAQ come from the germline V gene (reference sequence). This CDR3 contains 14 residues. V was cut by 8 bases and J by 1 base, with 13 bases left in between. CDR3 amino acids: CASSLAQGTDTQYF. CDR3 sequence (DNA): TGTGCCAGCTCCTTAGCACAGGGCACAGATACGCAGTATTTT.

This clone was picked up a small number of times. The chain combines TRBV5-6 with TRBJ1-2; 7 bases map to TRBD1. CDR3 length: 13 residues. V was pared by 4 bases and J by 7 bases, with 7 bases of the junction left unmatched. Germline V gene sequence: CDR1 SGHDT, CDR2 YYEEEE. The CDR3 region has the DNA TGTGCCAGCAGCCAAGACAGGGCCGGTGGCTACACCTTC. It yields the protein CASSQDRAGGYTF. The variable domain in full, completed from reference TRBV5-6 and TRBJ1-2, reads DAGVTQSPTHLIKTRGQQVTLRCSPKSGHDTVSWYQQALGQGPQFIFQYYEEEERQRGNFPDRFSGHQFPNYSSELNVNALLLGDSALYLCASSQDRAGGYTFGSGTRLTVV.

The chain joins TRBV19 to TRBJ1-2, with D hard to call. The germline gives CDR1 LNHDA, CDR2 SQIVND (reference sequence). This CDR3 contains 13 residues. The V gene lost 3 bases and the J gene lost 2 bases, with 7 bases spanning the gap. Here the CDR3 DNA reads TGTGCCAGTAGTATTGCAGTGAACTATGGCTACACCTTC. The encoded protein is CASSIAVNYGYTF.